These 11 T cell receptor beta chains came from one sample sequenced in a study of PD-1 blockade in classical Hodgkin lymphoma. Time point described: cycle 4 day 1 (C4D1), after less than 7 weeks of nivolumab. Every patient relapsed after autologous stem cell transplantation, and brentuximab vedotin exposure varied. This table comes from immunoSEQ multiplex PCR, and its TCRdb copy is limited to in-frame clones, with some not included. The sample has about 22,000 clones; over 65% are singletons. Specimen: peripheral blood mononuclear cells (PBMCs), collected before the fourth cycle of nivolumab. Source of these receptors: a human donor with classical Hodgkin lymphoma.

The rearrangement links TRBV6-4 to TRBJ1-1; TRBD1 is a possible D gene (5 bases). The CDR3 has 14 amino acids. Trimming removed 0 bases at V and 1 base at J, with 6 bases between. Germline CDR1 is MRHNA and CDR2 is SNTAGT. This CDR3 reads CASSDSDKNTEAFF. DNA for the CDR3: TGTGCCAGCAGTGACTCGGACAAGAACACTGAAGCTTTCTTT.

This sequence joins TRBV28 and TRBJ2-7; 9 nucleotides line up with TRBD2. The CDR3 has 13 residues. Germline lookup yields CDR1 MDHEN and CDR2 SYDVKM. After removal of 9 bases from V and 2 bases from J, the junction contained 5 bases not matched to a gene. CDR3 protein: CASEAGGPYEQYF. CDR3 nucleotide sequence: TGTGCCAGTGAAGCGGGAGGCCCCTACGAGCAGTACTTC.

The table lists this clone with a count of one. The V call is TRBV6-5, the J call TRBJ1-1; a possible D gene is TRBD1 (5 bases). Germline-derived CDR1 and CDR2 are MNHEY and SVGAGI. V lost 0 bases and J 4 bases, leaving 15 bases between the germline ends. This CDR3 spans 16 amino acids. CDR3 loop: CASSYSPGLSVTEAFF. In DNA form, the CDR3 reads TGTGCCAGCAGTTACTCCCCGGGACTCAGTGTCACTGAAGCTTTCTTT.

This clone qualifies as medium-sized (0.01 to 0.1%). V usage is TRBV7-9 and J usage is TRBJ1-1; weak D call: TRBD1 (5 bases). The CDR3 totals 14 residues. In germline, CDR1 is SEHNR, CDR2 FQNEAQ (reference sequence). V lost 4 bases and J lost 6, with 15 bases in between. CDR3 bases: TGTGCCAGCAGCTCCCCCCTGGGGACGGCTGAAGCTTTCTTT. Protein product: CASSSPLGTAEAFF.

This rearrangement joins TRBV6-5 to TRBJ2-1; D unclear. The germline gives CDR1 MNHEY, CDR2 SVGAGI. The CDR3 extends over 13 amino acids. V gave up 4 bases and J gave up 14 bases, with 18 bases separating them. The CDR3 loop is CASSSPVPGLEFF. Written as DNA, the CDR3 is TGTGCCAGCAGTTCCCCAGTCCCTGGGTTAGAGTTCTTC.

The rearrangement uses TRBV11-1 and TRBJ2-3; 8 bases are a match to TRBD1. This CDR3 has 15 residues. V trimming: 5 bases; J trimming: 3 bases; junction bases outside the gene matches: 7. Germline V CDR1 and CDR2: SGHAT, FQDESV (reference sequence). The CDR3 nucleotides are TGTGCCAGCAGCAGAAGGGACAGGAGTACAGATACGCAGTATTTT. This translates into CASSRRDRSTDTQYF.

This chain joins TRBV7-9 and TRBJ1-2; a possible D gene is TRBD1 (5 bases). Deletions cut 2 bases from V and 8 bases from J, with 24 bases between. Looked up from germline, CDR1 is SEHNR and CDR2 is FQNEAQ (reference sequence). The CDR3 consists of 17 residues. Here the CDR3 reads CASSLPRGSQGSEGYTF. Here the CDR3 DNA reads TGTGCCAGCAGCTTACCTAGAGGAAGCCAGGGATCGGAGGGCTACACCTTC.

This clone was counted a few times. This rearrangement joins TRBV5-1 to TRBJ1-1, with D hard to call. Trimming took 1 base from V and 5 from J, leaving 15 bases between them. Germline V gives CDR1 SGHRS, CDR2 YFSETQ. This CDR3 is 15 amino acids long. The chain's CDR3 is CASSLTAFGGTEAFF. The CDR3 region has the DNA TGCGCCAGCAGCTTGACGGCTTTTGGTGGTACTGAAGCTTTCTTT.

The rearrangement uses TRBV5-6 and TRBJ2-7; either TRBD1 or TRBD2 may fit D (5 bases each). Germline V gene data show CDR1 as SGHDT and CDR2 as YYEEEE. This CDR3 spans 16 amino acids. V dropped 5 bases and J dropped 0 bases, with 18 bases sitting between them. In DNA form, the CDR3 reads TGTGCCAGCAGGAAGAGGGGTGGGACGGCCTCCTACGAGCAGTACTTC. Its protein product is CASRKRGGTASYEQYF.

The rearrangement joins TRBV6-1 to TRBJ1-3; D uncertain. The CDR3 spans 16 residues. Trimming took off 3 bases at V and 2 bases at J, with 14 bases between the two ends. Per the germline V gene, CDR1 is MNHNS and CDR2 is SASEGT. DNA for the CDR3: TGTGCCAGCAGTGATTTTGAGGGTACGGCTGGAAACACCATATATTTT. Translating gives CASSDFEGTAGNTIYF.

The V and J genes are TRBV5-1 and TRBJ2-7, with 7 bases lining up with TRBD1. Germline CDR1 reads SGHRS; CDR2 reads YFSETQ. V shed 4 bases, J shed 5 bases, and the junction held 6 bases outside the gene matches. This CDR3 spans 13 amino acids. The chain's CDR3 is CASSPGTADEQYF. The CDR3 coding sequence is TGCGCCAGCAGCCCCGGGACAGCAGACGAGCAGTACTTC.